This TCR beta chain comes out of a study of cytomegalovirus exposure and HLA in healthy donors. Study outcomes and limitations: It was reported that the classifier diagnosed cytomegalovirus status with high specificity and sensitivity in both the original and validation cohorts. Presence/absence results assume similar sequencing depth per donor, which may not hold. TCR beta chains numbering more than 150 were designated cytomegalovirus-associated.

The PCR ran on 60 Vbeta and 13 Jbeta primers. In the authors' workflow: A later analysis tallied approximately 87 million unique TCR beta chains, some 12 million of them shared. Method: immunoSEQ multiplex PCR; TCRdb's copy keeps in-frame clones and lacks some. The V and J calls and the clone size are those of that table, but D and trimming were determined from the DNA. In the table there are about 130,000 clones, just under 80% of which are singletons. Trimming pared 5 bases from V and 4 bases from J, leaving 9 bases between. The CDR3 runs to 13 residues. Germline-derived CDR1 and CDR2 are SGHTA and FQGTGA. Notes on this clone: The antigen remains undetermined.

The clonotype comes from a male donor in good health and CMV-seronegative. The specimen sequenced was PBMCs. The gene calls are TRBV7-3 and TRBJ2-1; D perhaps matches TRBD2 (5 bases). CDR3 protein: CASSADSYNEQFF. CDR3 DNA: TGTGCCAGCAGCGCGGACTCTTACAATGAGCAGTTCTTC.